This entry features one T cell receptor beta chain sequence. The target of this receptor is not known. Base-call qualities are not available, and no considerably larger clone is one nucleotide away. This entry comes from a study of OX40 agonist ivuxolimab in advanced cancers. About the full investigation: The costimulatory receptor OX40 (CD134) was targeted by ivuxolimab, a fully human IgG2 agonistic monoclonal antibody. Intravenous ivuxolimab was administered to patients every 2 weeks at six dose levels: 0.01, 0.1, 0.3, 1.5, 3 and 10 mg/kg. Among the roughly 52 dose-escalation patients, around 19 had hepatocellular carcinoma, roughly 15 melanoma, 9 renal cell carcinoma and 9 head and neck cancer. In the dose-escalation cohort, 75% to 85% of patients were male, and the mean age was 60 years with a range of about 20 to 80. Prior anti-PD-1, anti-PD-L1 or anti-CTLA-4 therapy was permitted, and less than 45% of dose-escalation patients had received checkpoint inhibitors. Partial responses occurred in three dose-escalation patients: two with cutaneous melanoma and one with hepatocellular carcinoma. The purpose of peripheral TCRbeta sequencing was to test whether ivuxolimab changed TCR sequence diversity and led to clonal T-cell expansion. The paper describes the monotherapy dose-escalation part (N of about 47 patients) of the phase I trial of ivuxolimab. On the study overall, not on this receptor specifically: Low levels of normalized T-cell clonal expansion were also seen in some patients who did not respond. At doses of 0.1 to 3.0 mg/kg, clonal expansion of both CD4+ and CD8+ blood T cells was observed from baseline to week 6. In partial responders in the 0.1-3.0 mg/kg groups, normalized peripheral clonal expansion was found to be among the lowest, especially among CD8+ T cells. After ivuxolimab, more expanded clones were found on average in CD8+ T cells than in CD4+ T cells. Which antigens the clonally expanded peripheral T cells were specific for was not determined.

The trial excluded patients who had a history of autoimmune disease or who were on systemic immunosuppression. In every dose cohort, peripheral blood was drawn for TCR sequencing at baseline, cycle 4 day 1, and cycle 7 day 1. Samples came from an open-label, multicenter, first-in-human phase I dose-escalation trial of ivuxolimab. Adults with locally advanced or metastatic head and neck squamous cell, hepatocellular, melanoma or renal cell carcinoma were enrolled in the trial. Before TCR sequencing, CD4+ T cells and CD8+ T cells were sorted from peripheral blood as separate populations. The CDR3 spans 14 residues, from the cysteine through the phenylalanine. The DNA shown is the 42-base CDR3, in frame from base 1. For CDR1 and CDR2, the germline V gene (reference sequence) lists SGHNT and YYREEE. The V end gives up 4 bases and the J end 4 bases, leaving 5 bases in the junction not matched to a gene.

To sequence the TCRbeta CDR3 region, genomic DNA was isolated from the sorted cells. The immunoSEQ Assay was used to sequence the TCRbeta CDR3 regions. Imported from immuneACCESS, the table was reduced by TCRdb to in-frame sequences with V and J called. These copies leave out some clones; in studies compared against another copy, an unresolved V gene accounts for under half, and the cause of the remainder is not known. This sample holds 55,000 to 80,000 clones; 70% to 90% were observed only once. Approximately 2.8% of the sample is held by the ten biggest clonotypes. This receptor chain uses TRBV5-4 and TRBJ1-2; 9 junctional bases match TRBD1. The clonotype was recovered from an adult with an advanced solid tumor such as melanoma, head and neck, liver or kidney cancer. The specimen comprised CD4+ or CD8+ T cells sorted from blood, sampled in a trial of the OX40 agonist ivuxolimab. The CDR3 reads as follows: CASSLDRGGYGYTF. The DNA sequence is TGTGCCAGCAGCCTGGACAGGGGTGGCTATGGCTACACCTTC.